This T cell receptor (beta chain) was found in a study of blood T cell repertoires in COVID-19. At the level of the study: Sources were T cells, B-cell-depleted T cells, or PBMCs; the material itself was cDNA or gDNA.

Notes on this clone: Only one base separates this from a far larger clonotype, so it likely reflects a read error.

In the original workflow: The assay estimated nucleated cells by amplifying reference gene primers. Sequenced by immunoSEQ multiplex PCR; TCRdb stores in-frame clones only, minus some. The V and J calls and the clone size are those of that table, but D and trimming were determined from the DNA. The table has under 400,000 clones, around 90% seen once; the top ten hold roughly 6.8%. The TCR comes from a man aged 18 to 30 with active or convalescent COVID-19. Sequencing was carried out using peripheral blood.

The CDR3 loop is CATSAGGYSGANVLTF. The CDR3, as DNA: TGTGCCACCAGCGCTGGCGGCTACTCTGGGGCCAACGTCCTGACTTTC. The chain is built from TRBV15 and TRBJ2-6, with D hard to call. V was pared by 5 bases and J by 0 bases, with 11 bases between. The CDR3 is made up of 16 amino acids. Germline CDR1 reads LNHNV; CDR2 reads YYDKDF (reference sequence).